These T cell receptor beta chains were read from a single sample in a study of shared clonotypes between healthy human individuals. Assay: immunoSEQ multiplex PCR; the TCRdb copy retains only in-frame clones and omits some. The table lists 2 million to 2.5 million clones, around 95% of them singletons, with around 0.13% in the top ten. Sequencing used naive CD4+ T cells sorted from blood. The origin of the receptors is a man between 18 and 35 years old in good health. CDR3s include the opening cysteine and the closing phenylalanine or tryptophan. D genes are given only for firm matches. Clone size is shown for a subset of rows, as once, few, many or a class of expanded clone.

d_gene: TRBD1
v_gene: TRBV9
j_gene: TRBJ2-1
abundance: -
CDR3aa: CASSERTGGTDEQFF
CDR3nt: TGTGCCAGCAGCGAGCGGACAGGGGGCACGGATGAGCAGTTCTTC

d_gene: -
v_gene: TRBV29-1
j_gene: TRBJ2-1
abundance: once
CDR3aa: CSVGGGKGDEQFF
CDR3nt: TGCAGCGTTGGGGGAGGCAAGGGAGATGAGCAGTTCTTC

d_gene: -
v_gene: TRBV7-8
j_gene: TRBJ1-5
abundance: -
CDR3aa: CASSLRRDQSNQPQHF
CDR3nt: TGTGCCAGCAGCTTGAGAAGGGATCAGAGCAATCAGCCCCAGCATTTT

d_gene: -
v_gene: TRBV18
j_gene: TRBJ2-5
abundance: -
CDR3aa: CASSPPGGTETQYF
CDR3nt: TGTGCCAGCTCACCGCCAGGAGGGACGGAGACCCAGTACTTC

d_gene: -
v_gene: TRBV30
j_gene: TRBJ1-2
abundance: -
CDR3aa: CAWSRGLGVWSEGYTF
CDR3nt: TGTGCCTGGAGCAGAGGATTGGGGGTTTGGTCGGAAGGCTACACCTTC

d_gene: -
v_gene: TRBV7-9
j_gene: TRBJ2-5
abundance: -
CDR3aa: CASSLGDYQETQYF
CDR3nt: TGTGCCAGCAGCTTAGGGGACTACCAAGAGACCCAGTACTTC

d_gene: TRBD2
v_gene: TRBV6-5
j_gene: TRBJ2-1
abundance: once
CDR3aa: CATRTVAGGEQFF
CDR3nt: TGTGCCACGAGGACCGTAGCGGGGGGTGAGCAGTTCTTC

d_gene: -
v_gene: TRBV4-1
j_gene: TRBJ2-1
abundance: -
CDR3aa: CASSQAQGVGEQFF
CDR3nt: TGCGCCAGCAGCCAAGCTCAGGGCGTCGGTGAGCAGTTCTTC

d_gene: -
v_gene: TRBV27
j_gene: TRBJ1-3
abundance: -
CDR3aa: CASSEPRDDRSGNTIYF
CDR3nt: TGTGCCAGCAGTGAACCGCGGGACGATCGCTCTGGAAACACCATATATTTT

d_gene: TRBD1
v_gene: TRBV6-5
j_gene: TRBJ1-5
abundance: -
CDR3aa: CASSLLQGGQPQHF
CDR3nt: TGTGCCAGCAGTTTGTTACAGGGGGGTCAGCCCCAGCATTTT

d_gene: TRBD2
v_gene: TRBV19
j_gene: TRBJ2-5
abundance: -
CDR3aa: CASKKYGTSGGIQETQYF
CDR3nt: TGTGCCAGTAAGAAGTACGGGACTAGCGGGGGGATACAAGAGACCCAGTACTTC

d_gene: -
v_gene: TRBV6-6
j_gene: TRBJ1-3
abundance: -
CDR3aa: CASGGFGSGNTIYF
CDR3nt: TGTGCCAGCGGAGGGTTTGGCTCTGGAAACACCATATATTTT

d_gene: TRBD1
v_gene: TRBV5-4
j_gene: TRBJ2-3
abundance: -
CDR3aa: CASSLTTGTGVLTDTQYF
CDR3nt: TGTGCCAGCAGCTTGACTACCGGGACAGGAGTACTCACAGATACGCAGTATTTT

d_gene: -
v_gene: TRBV5-1
j_gene: TRBJ2-7
abundance: -
CDR3aa: CASSLVGESYEQYF
CDR3nt: TGCGCCAGCAGCTTGGTCGGGGAATCCTACGAGCAGTACTTC

d_gene: -
v_gene: TRBV27
j_gene: TRBJ1-2
abundance: -
CDR3aa: CASKQASYYGYTF
CDR3nt: TGTGCCAGCAAGCAGGCTTCTTACTATGGCTACACCTTC

d_gene: -
v_gene: TRBV11-3
j_gene: TRBJ2-3
abundance: -
CDR3aa: CASSLVRGDTQYF
CDR3nt: TGTGCCAGCAGCTTAGTACGGGGAGATACGCAGTATTTT

d_gene: -
v_gene: TRBV9
j_gene: TRBJ1-1
abundance: -
CDR3aa: CASSVRGNTEAFF
CDR3nt: TGTGCCAGCAGCGTACGAGGGAACACTGAAGCTTTCTTT

d_gene: TRBD1
v_gene: TRBV2
j_gene: TRBJ1-1
abundance: -
CDR3aa: CASRPIQGGMPEAFF
CDR3nt: TGTGCCAGCAGACCAATCCAGGGGGGGATGCCTGAAGCTTTCTTT

d_gene: TRBD2
v_gene: TRBV6-6
j_gene: TRBJ2-7
abundance: once
CDR3aa: CASSYSPHGGTYEQYF
CDR3nt: TGTGCCAGCAGTTACTCTCCCCACGGGGGGACCTACGAGCAGTACTTC

d_gene: TRBD2
v_gene: TRBV5-1
j_gene: TRBJ2-2
abundance: -
CDR3aa: CASSTSGGYTGELFF
CDR3nt: TGCGCCAGCAGCACCAGCGGGGGGTACACCGGGGAGCTGTTTTTT

d_gene: -
v_gene: TRBV6-5
j_gene: TRBJ1-2
abundance: -
CDR3aa: CASNPGRGNYGYTF
CDR3nt: TGTGCCAGCAACCCCGGGAGAGGAAACTATGGCTACACCTTC

d_gene: TRBD2
v_gene: TRBV5-1
j_gene: TRBJ2-3
abundance: -
CDR3aa: CASTTSGYDTQYF
CDR3nt: TGCGCCAGCACGACTAGCGGTTATGATACGCAGTATTTT

d_gene: -
v_gene: TRBV2
j_gene: TRBJ2-6
abundance: once
CDR3aa: CATFRDALVGANVLTF
CDR3nt: TGTGCCACTTTCCGGGACGCCCTGGTCGGGGCCAACGTCCTGACTTTC

d_gene: TRBD1
v_gene: TRBV27
j_gene: TRBJ2-6
abundance: -
CDR3aa: CASSPGTGGRSGANVLTF
CDR3nt: TGTGCCAGCAGTCCTGGGACAGGGGGCCGGTCTGGGGCCAACGTCCTGACTTTC

d_gene: TRBD2
v_gene: TRBV28
j_gene: TRBJ2-7
abundance: -
CDR3aa: CASSLSPWGGPSYEQYF
CDR3nt: TGTGCCAGCAGTTTAAGCCCCTGGGGGGGACCCTCCTACGAGCAGTACTTC

d_gene: -
v_gene: TRBV2
j_gene: TRBJ2-7
abundance: -
CDR3aa: CASGGGGEQYF
CDR3nt: TGTGCCAGCGGAGGGGGAGGGGAGCAGTACTTC

d_gene: TRBD1
v_gene: TRBV30
j_gene: TRBJ2-7
abundance: once
CDR3aa: CAWKGPGQIWFWQYF
CDR3nt: TGTGCCTGGAAAGGACCGGGACAGATCTGGTTTTGGCAGTACTTC

d_gene: TRBD1
v_gene: TRBV5-1
j_gene: TRBJ1-5
abundance: once
CDR3aa: CASSLVRGRDSNQPQHF
CDR3nt: TGCGCCAGCAGCTTGGTGAGGGGGCGGGATAGCAATCAGCCCCAGCATTTT

d_gene: TRBD2
v_gene: TRBV9
j_gene: TRBJ2-2
abundance: -
CDR3aa: CASSVGGGGTSGTGELFF
CDR3nt: TGTGCCAGCAGCGTAGGGGGAGGAGGGACTAGCGGCACCGGGGAGCTGTTTTTT

d_gene: -
v_gene: TRBV14
j_gene: TRBJ1-4
abundance: few
CDR3aa: CASTQGYPEKLFF
CDR3nt: TGTGCCAGCACCCAGGGATATCCGGAAAAACTGTTTTTT

d_gene: -
v_gene: TRBV11-2
j_gene: TRBJ2-5
abundance: -
CDR3aa: CASSLDSGTIETQYF
CDR3nt: TGTGCCAGCAGCTTAGATAGCGGTACTATAGAGACCCAGTACTTC

d_gene: TRBD2
v_gene: TRBV6-6
j_gene: TRBJ2-1
abundance: -
CDR3aa: CASINGSGGLNEQFF
CDR3nt: TGTGCCAGCATTAACGGTAGCGGGGGGCTGAATGAGCAGTTCTTC

d_gene: TRBD1
v_gene: TRBV7-9
j_gene: TRBJ1-5
abundance: -
CDR3aa: CASSSFGTAVTQPQHF
CDR3nt: TGTGCCAGCAGCTCCTTTGGGACAGCAGTTACTCAGCCCCAGCATTTT

d_gene: TRBD2
v_gene: TRBV11-1
j_gene: TRBJ2-1
abundance: -
CDR3aa: CASSPHSGPTNNEQFF
CDR3nt: TGTGCCAGCAGCCCGCATAGCGGGCCCACAAACAATGAGCAGTTCTTC

d_gene: -
v_gene: TRBV6-5
j_gene: TRBJ1-5
abundance: -
CDR3aa: CASSTTGGNQPQHF
CDR3nt: TGTGCCAGCAGCACGACAGGAGGCAATCAGCCCCAGCATTTT

d_gene: -
v_gene: TRBV5-1
j_gene: TRBJ2-5
abundance: -
CDR3aa: CASSLLGTLQETQYF
CDR3nt: TGCGCCAGCAGCTTGTTAGGGACCCTCCAAGAGACCCAGTACTTC

d_gene: -
v_gene: TRBV5-6
j_gene: TRBJ2-3
abundance: once
CDR3aa: CASSLYLSDTQYF
CDR3nt: TGTGCCAGCAGCTTGTATCTCTCAGATACGCAGTATTTT

d_gene: -
v_gene: TRBV12-5
j_gene: TRBJ1-4
abundance: -
CDR3aa: CASSPATNEKLFF
CDR3nt: TGTGCTAGTTCCCCCGCAACTAATGAAAAACTGTTTTTT

d_gene: -
v_gene: TRBV21-1
j_gene: TRBJ2-6
abundance: -
CDR3aa: CASRRSGPPNVLTF
CDR3nt: TGTGCCAGCAGACGTTCGGGGCCGCCCAACGTCCTGACTTTC

d_gene: TRBD2
v_gene: TRBV11-2
j_gene: TRBJ2-3
abundance: -
CDR3aa: CASSSFSGAGTDTQYF
CDR3nt: TGTGCCAGCAGCTCCTTCAGCGGGGCCGGCACAGATACGCAGTATTTT

d_gene: TRBD1
v_gene: TRBV25-1
j_gene: TRBJ1-3
abundance: -
CDR3aa: CASSGDSPNSGNTIYF
CDR3nt: TGTGCCAGCAGTGGGGACAGCCCTAACTCTGGAAACACCATATATTTT

d_gene: -
v_gene: TRBV5-1
j_gene: TRBJ2-7
abundance: -
CDR3aa: CASSAGAGIYEQYF
CDR3nt: TGCGCCAGCAGCGCCGGAGCGGGCATCTACGAGCAGTACTTC

d_gene: TRBD1
v_gene: TRBV4-1
j_gene: TRBJ1-2
abundance: -
CDR3aa: CASSHPGQGVYGYTF
CDR3nt: TGCGCCAGCAGCCATCCGGGACAGGGTGTCTATGGCTACACCTTC

d_gene: -
v_gene: TRBV9
j_gene: TRBJ1-1
abundance: -
CDR3aa: CASSANLNTEAFF
CDR3nt: TGTGCCAGCAGCGCAAACTTGAACACTGAAGCTTTCTTT

d_gene: -
v_gene: TRBV7-2
j_gene: TRBJ2-5
abundance: -
CDR3aa: CASSLTRWETQYF
CDR3nt: TGTGCCAGCAGCCTGACCCGATGGGAGACCCAGTACTTC

d_gene: -
v_gene: TRBV7-9
j_gene: TRBJ1-5
abundance: -
CDR3aa: CASSPRDSNQPQHF
CDR3nt: TGTGCCAGCAGCCCGAGGGACAGCAATCAGCCCCAGCATTTT

d_gene: -
v_gene: TRBV9
j_gene: TRBJ2-6
abundance: -
CDR3aa: CASSVLEGTGANVLTF
CDR3nt: TGTGCCAGCAGCGTTCTAGAGGGGACTGGGGCCAACGTCCTGACTTTC

d_gene: -
v_gene: TRBV7-9
j_gene: TRBJ1-2
abundance: -
CDR3aa: CASSLGRAGDNYGYTF
CDR3nt: TGTGCCAGCAGCTTAGGCCGAGCAGGGGATAACTATGGCTACACCTTC

d_gene: -
v_gene: TRBV6-5
j_gene: TRBJ1-5
abundance: -
CDR3aa: CASRPDTGSQPQHF
CDR3nt: TGTGCCAGCAGACCGGACACGGGTAGTCAGCCCCAGCATTTT

d_gene: TRBD2
v_gene: TRBV30
j_gene: TRBJ2-2
abundance: -
CDR3aa: CAWSATSVRTGELFF
CDR3nt: TGTGCCTGGAGCGCTACTAGCGTAAGAACCGGGGAGCTGTTTTTT

d_gene: TRBD2
v_gene: TRBV5-4
j_gene: TRBJ2-1
abundance: -
CDR3aa: CASSSPSGGAFLGEQFF
CDR3nt: TGTGCCAGCAGCTCACCTAGCGGGGGGGCGTTTCTTGGTGAGCAGTTCTTC

d_gene: TRBD1
v_gene: TRBV28
j_gene: TRBJ1-2
abundance: -
CDR3aa: CASSFGDRFNYGYTF
CDR3nt: TGTGCCAGCAGTTTTGGGGACAGGTTTAACTATGGCTACACCTTC

d_gene: -
v_gene: TRBV7-2
j_gene: TRBJ2-3
abundance: -
CDR3aa: CASRMRYTDTQYF
CDR3nt: TGTGCCAGCAGAATGCGCTACACAGATACGCAGTATTTT

d_gene: -
v_gene: TRBV18
j_gene: TRBJ1-4
abundance: -
CDR3aa: CASSPRGGEKLFF
CDR3nt: TGTGCCAGCTCACCTAGGGGCGGTGAAAAACTGTTTTTT

d_gene: -
v_gene: TRBV19
j_gene: TRBJ1-2
abundance: -
CDR3aa: CASSTSPNYGYTF
CDR3nt: TGTGCCAGTAGTACCTCACCAAACTATGGCTACACCTTC

d_gene: -
v_gene: TRBV9
j_gene: TRBJ2-4
abundance: -
CDR3aa: CASSASTGFKNIQYF
CDR3nt: TGTGCCAGCAGCGCTAGCACAGGGTTTAAAAACATTCAGTACTTC

d_gene: TRBD2
v_gene: TRBV4-1
j_gene: TRBJ2-1
abundance: -
CDR3aa: CASSQDSQREMYEQFF
CDR3nt: TGCGCCAGCAGCCAAGATAGTCAGCGGGAAATGTATGAGCAGTTCTTC

d_gene: -
v_gene: TRBV4-1
j_gene: TRBJ2-7
abundance: -
CDR3aa: CASSQGRTRAYEQYF
CDR3nt: TGCGCCAGCAGCCAAGGACGGACGAGGGCCTACGAGCAGTACTTC

d_gene: TRBD1
v_gene: TRBV7-2
j_gene: TRBJ2-7
abundance: -
CDR3aa: CASSLDFRTGGYEQYF
CDR3nt: TGTGCCAGCAGCTTAGATTTTCGGACAGGGGGCTACGAGCAGTACTTC

d_gene: -
v_gene: TRBV30
j_gene: TRBJ1-4
abundance: -
CDR3aa: CAWSDGGPGEKLFF
CDR3nt: TGTGCCTGGAGTGATGGGGGGCCGGGTGAAAAACTGTTTTTT